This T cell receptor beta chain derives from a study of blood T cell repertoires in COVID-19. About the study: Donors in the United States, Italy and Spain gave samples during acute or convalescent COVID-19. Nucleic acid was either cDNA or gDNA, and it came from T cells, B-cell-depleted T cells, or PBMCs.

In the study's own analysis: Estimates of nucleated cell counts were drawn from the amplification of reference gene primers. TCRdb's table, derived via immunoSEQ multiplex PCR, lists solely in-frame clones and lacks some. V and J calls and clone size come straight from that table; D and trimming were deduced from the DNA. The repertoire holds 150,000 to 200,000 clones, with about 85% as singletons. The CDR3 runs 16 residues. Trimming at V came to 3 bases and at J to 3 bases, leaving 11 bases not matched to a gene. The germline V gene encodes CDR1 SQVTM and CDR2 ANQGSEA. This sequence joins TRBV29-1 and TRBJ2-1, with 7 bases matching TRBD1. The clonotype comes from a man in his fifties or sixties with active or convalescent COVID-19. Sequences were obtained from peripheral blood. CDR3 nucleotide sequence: TGCAGCGTTGACCACCTAGACAGGGCTTTCTACAATGAGCAGTTCTTC. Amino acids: CSVDHLDRAFYNEQFF.